Following are 27 T cell receptor beta chains from one sample sequenced in a study of blood T cells in healthy people across ages. Through a sample-barcoded 5' primer and a J-beta primer mix, a second PCR was run for roughly 7 to 11 cycles. Each CDR3 protein gets one entry after TCRdb re-called the 5' RACE reads with MiXCR. This sample carries just over 1 million distinct CDR3 sequences, 40% to 45% of them seen once, and the ten largest clones take 15% to 20%. Sequencing was carried out using blood. The receptors shown here come from a woman aged 60-75 years in good health.

This clonotype was recorded at least ten times. A read error is possible here, since a much larger clone lies one base away. The V call is TRBV7-9, the J call TRBJ2-5, with 8 bases identical to TRBD2. With V trimmed by 1 base and J by 5 bases, 6 bases remained unmatched. The CDR3 is made up of 15 amino acids. The germline V gene encodes CDR1 SEHNR and CDR2 FQNEAQ (reference sequence). The CDR3 bases are TGTGCCAGCAGCTTAGGACGAGCGGGAGATGAGACCCAGTACTTC. Translation: CASSLGRAGDETQYF.

This sequence joins TRBV10-3 and TRBJ2-3; D uncertain. The V gene lost 8 bases and the J gene lost 5 bases, with 8 bases spanning the gap. The germline V gene has CDR1 ENHRY and CDR2 SYGVKD. This CDR3 region has 11 residues. CDR3 amino acids: CAIAGGDTQYF. The CDR3 region has the DNA TGTGCCATCGCTGGCGGAGATACGCAGTATTTT.

The chain has TRBV29-1 and TRBJ1-2, with a weak D call TRBD1 (6 bases). V was trimmed by 5 bases and J by 6 bases, leaving 16 bases between them. In germline, CDR1 is SQVTM, CDR2 ANQGSEA. The CDR3 runs to 13 residues. CDR3 loop: CSVHVPGAHGYTF. The CDR3 bases are TGCAGCGTTCATGTCCCAGGGGCGCATGGCTACACCTTC.

This clonotype was observed a handful of times. The rearrangement uses TRBV20-1 and TRBJ2-7, with D uncertain. Trimming took off 5 bases at V and 0 bases at J, with 8 bases between the two ends. The CDR3 runs 12 residues. Germline lookup yields CDR1 DFQATT and CDR2 SNEGSKA (reference sequence). CDR3 in amino acids: CSAFPHSYEQYF. The CDR3 region has the DNA TGCAGTGCTTTCCCACACTCCTACGAGCAGTACTTC.

This sequence joins TRBV7-9 and TRBJ2-5; TRBD2 aligns across 15 bases. Germline CDR1 is SEHNR and CDR2 is FQNEAQ (reference sequence). V shed 5 bases, J shed 11 bases, and the junction held 18 bases outside the gene matches. The CDR3 runs to 18 residues. CDR3 bases: TGTGCCAGCAGCCTCGGGACTAGCGGGGGGCCGGAAAGAAATGAGCAGTACTTC. This codes for CASSLGTSGGPERNEQYF. Looking up the rest from reference TRBV7-9 and TRBJ2-5 gives the full variable domain: DTGVSQNPRHKITKRGQNVTFRCDPISEHNRLYWYRQTLGQGPEFLTYFQNEAQLEKSRLLSDRFSAERPKGSFSTLEIQRTEQGDSAMYLCASSLGTSGGPERNEQYFGPGTRLLVL.

This clonotype has only a few counts. The V gene is TRBV29-1, the J gene TRBJ2-7, with 8 bases matching TRBD1. Germline loops: CDR1 SQVTM, CDR2 ANQGSEA. V lost 7 bases to trimming and J lost 1 base; unmatched junction nucleotides: 6. CDR3 length: 13 residues. The CDR3 DNA follows: TGCAGCGCTTGGACAGGGCCATCCTACGAGCAGTACTTC. It yields the protein CSAWTGPSYEQYF.

The V call is TRBV10-3, the J call TRBJ2-7; 8 bases align to TRBD2. The CDR3 is 14 residues long. From germline, CDR1 is ENHRY and CDR2 SYGVKD. Trimming cost V 10 bases and J 0 bases; bases outside gene matches: 8. CDR3 sequence: CASHRAGGSYEQYF. As DNA, the CDR3 is TGTGCCAGCCACAGGGCGGGGGGCTCCTACGAGCAGTACTTC.

J is TRBJ2-1 and V is TRBV5-6; TRBD2 matches at 8 bases. CDR3 length: 17 amino acids. CDR1 and CDR2 from the germline V gene are SGHDT and YYEEEE. V trimming: 3 bases; J trimming: 2 bases; junction bases outside the gene matches: 10. In DNA, the CDR3 is TGTGCCAGCAGCTCCTCCGGGGGCGGGAGGACCTACAATGAGCAGTTCTTC. This codes for CASSSSGGGRTYNEQFF.

This sequence joins TRBV27 and TRBJ2-1, with D possibly matching TRBD2 (6 bases). The CDR3 consists of 13 residues. V was cut by 5 bases and J by 6 bases, with 11 bases left in between. The germline CDR1 and CDR2 sequences are MNHEY and SMNVEV (reference sequence). CDR3 coding DNA: TGTGCCAGCAGTGTTGCGGAGGGCAATGAGCAGTTCTTC. Translation: CASSVAEGNEQFF.

This sequence joins TRBV9 and TRBJ2-1; 9 bases line up with TRBD2. V trimming: 3 bases; J trimming: 0 bases; junction bases outside the gene matches: 4. There are 16 residues in the CDR3. Germline lookup yields CDR1 SGDLS and CDR2 YYNGEE. Written as DNA, the CDR3 is TGTGCCAGCAGCGGTAGCGGGAGAGGCTCCTACAATGAGCAGTTCTTC. It translates to CASSGSGRGSYNEQFF.

As regards this clonotype: A much larger clone differs by one base, so this may be a read error. V usage is TRBV20-1 and J usage is TRBJ2-5; D unclear. Germline V gene data show CDR1 as DFQATT and CDR2 as SNEGSKA (reference sequence). The CDR3 contains 16 residues. Trimming pared 5 bases from V and 0 bases from J, leaving 19 bases between. The DNA of the CDR3 is TGCAGTGCTGGAGCTCTAGAATGGGGATACCAAGAGACCCAGTACTTC. Translated: CSAGALEWGYQETQYF.

This chain uses TRBV20-1 with TRBJ2-3; D may be TRBD2 (7 bases). V was trimmed by 6 bases and J by 5 bases, leaving 27 bases between them. Germline-derived CDR1 and CDR2 are DFQATT and SNEGSKA (reference sequence). The length of the CDR3 is 17 residues. CDR3 region: CSAKPIFRGEGRDTQYF. CDR3 DNA: TGCAGTGCCAAACCCATATTTAGGGGGGAGGGCCGAGATACGCAGTATTTT.

The chain uses TRBV29-1 and TRBJ2-5, with 10 bases matching TRBD2. CDR1 and CDR2 from the germline V gene are SQVTM and ANQGSEA. Germline trimming cut 2 bases from V and 4 bases from J; bases unmatched to any gene: 7. The CDR3 length is 15 residues. The CDR3 nucleotides read TGCAGCGTTGAAAGGCCAGCGGGAGGGGGAGAGACCCAGTACTTC. Protein product: CSVERPAGGGETQYF.

This chain joins TRBV5-6 and TRBJ2-5, with D perhaps being TRBD1 or TRBD2 (5 bases each). The CDR3 has 15 amino acids. V was pared by 9 bases and J by 11 bases, with 29 bases between. Germline CDR1 reads SGHDT; CDR2 reads YYEEEE. CDR3 region: CATHAANRPLWEQYF. The CDR3 bases are TGTGCCACGCACGCTGCCAACAGGCCCCTCTGGGAGCAGTACTTC.

In this sample, this clonotype turned up a few times. This rearrangement joins TRBV6-5 to TRBJ2-3; perhaps TRBD2 as D (5 bases). The CDR3 sequence is 15 residues long. The germline gives CDR1 MNHEY, CDR2 SVGAGI. With 0 bases removed from V and 4 bases from J, the gap between germline ends came to 11 bases. This CDR3 reads CASSYSGGSADTQYF. The CDR3 nucleotides are TGTGCCAGCAGTTACTCCGGTGGGAGCGCAGATACGCAGTATTTT.

The chain links TRBV7-8 to TRBJ2-7, with 7 bases matching TRBD2. The CDR3 is 14 amino acids. Trimming removed 5 bases from V and 4 bases from J; junction bases left unmatched: 8. CDR1 and CDR2 (germline): SGHVS, FQNEAQ. CDR3 nucleotides: TGTGCCAGCAGCCTAGGACTAGAAGGGTACGAGCAGTACTTC. Translation gives CASSLGLEGYEQYF.

The J gene is TRBJ2-5, the V gene TRBV14; 9 bases align to TRBD2. The CDR3 extends over 14 amino acids. Germline V gene data show CDR1 as SGHDN and CDR2 as FVKESK. The CDR3 DNA reads TGTGCGCGACAGCGCGGGAGGGTTCAAGAGACCCAGTACTTC. This encodes CARQRGRVQETQYF. The full variable domain, rest sourced from reference TRBV14 and TRBJ2-5, is EAGVTQFPSHSVIEKGQTVTLRCDPISGHDNLYWYRRVMGKEIKFLLHFVKESKQDESGMPNNRFLAERTGGTYSTLKVQPAELEDSGVYFCARQRGRVQETQYFGPGTRLLVL.

The chain carries TRBV20-1 and TRBJ2-2; D possibly matches TRBD1 or TRBD2 (5 bases each). In germline, CDR1 is DFQATT, CDR2 SNEGSKA (reference sequence). The CDR3 covers 14 residues. The V and J ends lost 5 bases and 4 bases respectively, with 14 bases between them. DNA of the CDR3: TGCAGTGCTTGGGACCGGGCCACCACCGGGGAGCTGTTTTTT. Protein product: CSAWDRATTGELFF.

The chain combines TRBV11-2 with TRBJ2-5, with 11 bases fitting TRBD2. This CDR3 spans 18 amino acids. The V gene end was trimmed by 5 bases and the J gene end by 11 bases; junction bases not matched to a gene: 22. Germline values: CDR1 SGHAT, CDR2 FQNNGV. The CDR3 protein is CASSVLTSGRGEYNEQYF. CDR3 bases: TGTGCCAGCAGCGTCCTCACTAGCGGGAGAGGAGAATACAATGAGCAGTACTTC.

The V and J genes are TRBV25-1 and TRBJ1-2; D possibly corresponds to TRBD1 (5 bases). This CDR3 has 12 amino acids. Trimming removed 3 bases from V and 8 bases from J, with 10 bases in between. Germline loops: CDR1 MGHDK, CDR2 SYGVNS. In DNA, the CDR3 is TGTGCCAGCAGTGATCCGGGGCTCGGCTACACCTTC. This translates into CASSDPGLGYTF.

J is TRBJ2-7 and V is TRBV21-1. TRBV21-1 is reported as a pseudogene. This CDR3 is built from 16 residues. CDR3 nucleotides: TGTGCCAGCAGCTCGCTCTACAGAGTCTTCCCATACGAGCAGTACTTC. Translated: CASSSLYRVFPYEQYF.

Remarks on this clonotype: A read error may produce the germline difference seen at one junction end. V is TRBV7-2 and J is TRBJ2-3, with 7 bases identical to TRBD1. Per the germline V gene, CDR1 is SGHTA and CDR2 is FQGNSA. The CDR3 runs to 17 residues. The CDR3 here is CVSSQRRDSTYSDTQYF. The CDR3 DNA sequence: TGTGTCAGCAGCCAGCGCCGGGACAGTACTTACTCAGATACGCAGTATTTT.

The chain is built from TRBV11-2 and TRBJ2-7, with D possibly matching TRBD2 (6 bases). Germline lookup yields CDR1 SGHAT and CDR2 FQNNGV. The CDR3 length is 16 residues. Trimming stripped 0 bases from V and 0 bases from J, with 12 bases between. CDR3 sequence reads: CASSLEGGRSSYEQYF. The CDR3 DNA reads TGTGCCAGCAGCTTAGAGGGGGGACGGAGCTCCTACGAGCAGTACTTC. The full variable domain, with the rest looked up from reference TRBV11-2 and TRBJ2-7, is EAGVAQSPRYKIIEKRQSVAFWCNPISGHATLYWYQQILGQGPKLLIQFQNNGVVDDSQLPKDRFSAERLKGVDSTLKIQPAKLEDSAVYLCASSLEGGRSSYEQYFGPGTRLTVT.

This clonotype was observed at least ten times. This sequence joins TRBV15 and TRBJ2-7; 7 bases line up with TRBD1. CDR3 size: 15 residues. The trim removed 3 bases at V and 4 bases at J, leaving 9 bases unmatched. Germline V gene lookup returns CDR1 LNHNV and CDR2 YYDKDF (reference sequence). CDR3 loop: CATSSLTGTVYEQYF. CDR3 coding DNA: TGTGCCACCAGCAGTCTCACGGGGACAGTGTACGAGCAGTACTTC. Full variable domain (missing parts from reference TRBV15 and TRBJ2-7): DAMVIQNPRYQVTQFGKPVTLSCSQTLNHNVMYWYQQKSSQAPKLLFHYYDKDFNNEADTPDNFQSRRPNTSFCFLDIRSPGLGDTAMYLCATSSLTGTVYEQYFGPGTRLTVT.

This clonotype was recorded a few times. The CDR3 DNA reads TGTGCCACAGGATCGGCGCTCTTCTACGAGCAGTACTTC. Amino acid sequence: CATGSALFYEQYF. V gene TRBV6-2 or TRBV6-3 combines with J gene TRBJ2-7; D remains ambiguous. The CDR3 loop spans 13 amino acids. Germline V gives CDR1 MNHEY, CDR2 SVGEGT. Trimming removed 10 bases at V and 3 bases at J, with 16 bases between.

This sequence joins TRBV11-2 and TRBJ2-4; D not certain. The germline CDR1 and CDR2 sequences are SGHAT and FQNNGV. The CDR3 is made up of 14 amino acids. Between the trimmed V and J ends, which lost 1 base and 4 bases, there was a span of 8 bases. The CDR3 loop is CASSLGGRKNIQYF. DNA for the CDR3: TGTGCCAGCAGCTTAGGAGGCAGAAAAAACATTCAGTACTTC.

The chain uses TRBV24-1 and TRBJ2-7, with TRBD1 matching 7 bases. This CDR3 has 16 residues. Unmatched junction bases numbered 7, after V lost 3 bases and J lost 0 bases. Germline values: CDR1 KGHDR, CDR2 SFDVKD. The chain's CDR3 is CATSDPGTANSYEQYF. As DNA, the CDR3 is TGTGCCACCAGTGATCCCGGGACAGCCAACTCCTACGAGCAGTACTTC.